Reported below is one T cell receptor beta chain. Its antigen is as yet unknown. This record belongs to a study of OX40 agonist ivuxolimab in advanced cancers. Study information: Ivuxolimab, an antibody acting as an agonist of OX40 (CD134), was used to treat patients. The dose of intravenous ivuxolimab that patients received every 2 weeks ranged from 0.01 to 10 mg/kg.

Looked up from germline, CDR1 is GTSNPN and CDR2 is SVGIG (reference sequence). The CDR3 has 15 amino acids. V lost 1 base, J lost 0 bases, and 9 bases lay in between. The protocol was immunoSEQ multiplex PCR, while the TCRdb copy is restricted to in-frame clones and leaves out a portion. This sample has approximately 76,000 clones; 88% occur once, and the top ten carry 0.75% to 0.85%. It was autoimmune disease history or systemic immunosuppression that excluded patients. Study-wide findings and caveats: The study observed clonal expansion of CD4+ and CD8+ blood T cells by week 6 at 0.1 to 3.0 mg/kg.

The clonotype comes from an adult with an advanced solid tumor such as melanoma, head and neck, liver or kidney cancer. V usage is TRBV30 and J usage is TRBJ1-4; D not certain. Here the sequenced sample was CD4+ or CD8+ T cells sorted from blood, taken in a trial of the OX40 agonist ivuxolimab. As DNA, the CDR3 is TGTGCCTGGAGTGCCGCGTGGACAACTAATGAAAAACTGTTTTTT. It encodes CAWSAAWTTNEKLFF.